Following are 4 T cell receptor beta chains from one sample sequenced in a study of radiation and T cells in renal cell carcinoma. Treatment given: 15 Gy SBRT to primary tumor, nephrectomy 4 weeks later. Repertoires were generated with immunoSEQ multiplex PCR, while TCRdb's copy carries only in-frame clones and drops some. The table records nearly 20,000 clones, 50% to 65% of them present only once. The sequenced sample was tumor tissue, obtained from a patient whose treatment included radiotherapy and nephrectomy. The receptors shown here come from a woman in her 70s with renal cell carcinoma.

This sequence joins TRBV5-3 and TRBJ2-5; 11 bases are shared with TRBD2. TRBV5-3 counts as an open reading frame of uncertain function. This CDR3 spans 15 amino acids. The V and J ends lost 8 bases and 13 bases, in that order; junction bases with no gene match: 19. CDR3 sequence reads: CASSQDTSGGLSRYF. The DNA of the CDR3 is TGTGCCAGCAGCCAAGATACTAGCGGGGGACTTTCACGGTACTTC.

This rearrangement joins TRBV9 to TRBJ2-1; the match to TRBD2 covers 9 bases. CDR1 and CDR2 (germline): SGDLS, YYNGEE. This CDR3 has 16 residues. Germline trimming cut 3 bases from V and 0 bases from J; bases unmatched to any gene: 4. CDR3 sequence reads: CASSAGLASSYNEQFF. CDR3 in DNA: TGTGCCAGCAGCGCCGGACTAGCGAGCTCCTACAATGAGCAGTTCTTC. Supplemented by reference TRBV9 and TRBJ2-1, the full variable domain reads DSGVTQTPKHLITATGQRVTLRCSPRSGDLSVYWYQQSLDQGLQFLIQYYNGEERAKGNILERFSAQQFPDLHSELNLSSLELGDSALYFCASSAGLASSYNEQFFGPGTRLTVL.

This chain connects TRBV7-9 to TRBJ2-5, with D perhaps TRBD1 or TRBD2 (5 bases each). The DNA end lines up better with TRBJ2-7; the J call may be wrong. This CDR3 is built from 13 residues. CDR1 SEHNR and CDR2 FQNEAQ come from the germline V gene (reference sequence). The CDR3 here is CASSLGDGYEQYF. The CDR3, as DNA: TGTGCCAGCAGCTTAGGGGACGGGTACGAGCAGTACTTC.

The chain links TRBV7-3 to TRBJ2-3; TRBD2 matches 9 bases. The V gene's germline CDR1 is SGHTA and CDR2 FQGTGA. V shed 0 bases and J 7 bases; nucleotides not matched to a gene: 5. The CDR3 covers 15 residues. CDR3 DNA: TGTGCCAGCAGCTTAACGGCTAGCGGGGAGCATACGCAGTATTTT. As protein: CASSLTASGEHTQYF. The whole variable domain, remainder taken from reference TRBV7-3 and TRBJ2-3, is GAGVSQTPSNKVTEKGKYVELRCDPISGHTALYWYRQSLGQGPEFLIYFQGTGAADDSGLPNDRFFAVRPEGSVSTLKIQRTERGDSAVYLCASSLTASGEHTQYFGPGTRLTVL.